The 8 T cell receptor beta chains presented below share a single source sample, sequenced in a study of blood T cell repertoires in COVID-19. The protocol was immunoSEQ multiplex PCR, while the TCRdb copy is restricted to in-frame clones and leaves out a portion. In the table there are a few hundred thousand clones, 75% to 90% of which are singletons. Sequencing input: peripheral blood. Receptors originate from a woman in her seventies with COVID-19, enrolled during active disease.

This clone was seen a single time. The gene calls are TRBV7-2 and TRBJ1-5, with 9 nucleotides matching TRBD1. Germline V CDR1 and CDR2: SGHTA, FQGNSA. The CDR3 consists of 14 residues. J was trimmed by 8 bases and V by 2 bases; bases with no gene match: 4. This CDR3 is CASSLNRGQKPQHF. The CDR3 DNA reads TGTGCCAGCAGCTTAAACAGGGGGCAGAAGCCCCAGCATTTT.

The table lists this clone with a few counts. The V call is TRBV18, the J call TRBJ1-1; 8 nucleotides match TRBD1. With 3 bases clipped from V and 5 bases from J, the junction kept 5 bases outside the gene matches. The CDR3 is 14 residues long. Germline loops: CDR1 KGHSH, CDR2 LQKENI. This chain's CDR3 is CASSPTGDGTEAFF. Written as DNA, the CDR3 is TGTGCCAGCTCACCGACAGGGGATGGTACTGAAGCTTTCTTT.

The chain uses TRBV5-4 and TRBJ2-5; 10 bases are shared with TRBD2. The CDR3 consists of 14 residues. After removal of 2 bases from V and 3 bases from J, the junction contained 1 base not matched to a gene. Germline values: CDR1 SGHNT, CDR2 YYREEE (reference sequence). CDR3 nucleotides: TGTGCCAGCAGCTTAGCGGGGGGGAAAGAGACCCAGTACTTC. This translates into CASSLAGGKETQYF.

CDR3 sequence (DNA): TGTGCCAGCAGCTCATTGGCGGGGGCGGTGGCTTTCTTT. Its protein product is CASSSLAGAVAFF. J is TRBJ1-1 and V is TRBV7-2; tentative D call: TRBD1 (6 bases). This CDR3 comprises 13 residues. Trimming took 4 bases from V and 11 from J, leaving 17 bases between them. Germline CDR1 and CDR2: SGHTA and FQGNSA.

The rearrangement joins TRBV10-3 to TRBJ2-3; 16 bases agree with TRBD2. CDR3 length: 17 residues. Germline V gives CDR1 ENHRY, CDR2 SYGVKD. After removal of 7 bases from V and 5 bases from J, the junction contained 9 bases not matched to a gene. CDR3 DNA: TGTGCCATCACCCCGGGACTAGCGGGGGGGCCAGTAGATACGCAGTATTTT. Translation gives CAITPGLAGGPVDTQYF.

The gene calls are TRBV28 and TRBJ2-7; D might be TRBD1 (6 bases). V gave up 5 bases and J gave up 5 bases, with 16 bases separating them. The germline gives CDR1 MDHEN, CDR2 SYDVKM. CDR3 length: 14 amino acids. The CDR3 loop reads CASSLRQDVHEQYF. The DNA of the CDR3 is TGTGCCAGCAGTCTAAGACAGGACGTCCACGAGCAGTACTTC.

Many counts were recorded for this clone. Its ends do not fully match the called genes, so a read error is possible. V and J are TRBV30 and TRBJ1-2; unclear D gene. The germline V gene has CDR1 GTSNPN and CDR2 SVGIG (reference sequence). CDR3 length: 14 residues. The CDR3 region is CAWSVLERARNFFF. CDR3 bases: TGTGCCTGGAGTGTCCTTGAGCGGGCGAGAAATTTTTTTTTC.

The rearrangement links TRBV4-3 to TRBJ2-1; 9 bases match TRBD1. The V gene end was trimmed by 3 bases and the J gene end by 8 bases; junction bases not matched to a gene: 2. The germline V gene has CDR1 LGHNA and CDR2 YSLEER. This CDR3 spans 13 amino acids. The CDR3 spells CASSHWTGDEQFF. DNA of the CDR3: TGCGCCAGCAGCCATTGGACAGGGGATGAGCAGTTCTTC.